This T cell receptor (beta chain) was identified in a study of cytomegalovirus exposure and HLA in healthy donors. About the study: Earlier results showed roughly 120 million unique TCR beta sequences derived from approximately 170 million T cells.

The PCR ran on 60 Vbeta and 13 Jbeta primers. Only in-frame clones appear in the TCRdb table, and some are missing; sequencing was by immunoSEQ multiplex PCR. This table has under 200,000 clones, around 73% appearing once. This clone was seen a few times. The antigen is unknown. General study findings and limits: There were three CMV-associated chains whose specificity for CMV antigens was confirmed in vitro. In a later analysis, parvovirus B19, influenza, CMV and Epstein-Barr virus appeared linked to several top co-occurrence clusters.

This sequence originates from a man aged 55 to 70 in good health and CMV-seronegative. Sequencing was carried out using PBMCs.

The CDR3 DNA reads as TGTGCCAGCAGCTTGGTGATGGGACAGGGGTCCTACGAGCAGTACTTC. Translation gives CASSLVMGQGSYEQYF. The chain uses TRBV5-5 and TRBJ2-7, with 10 bases aligning to TRBD1. CDR1 SGHKS and CDR2 YYEKEE come from the germline V gene (reference sequence). The CDR3 covers 16 residues. The V and J ends lost 0 bases and 1 base, in that order; junction bases with no gene match: 4.